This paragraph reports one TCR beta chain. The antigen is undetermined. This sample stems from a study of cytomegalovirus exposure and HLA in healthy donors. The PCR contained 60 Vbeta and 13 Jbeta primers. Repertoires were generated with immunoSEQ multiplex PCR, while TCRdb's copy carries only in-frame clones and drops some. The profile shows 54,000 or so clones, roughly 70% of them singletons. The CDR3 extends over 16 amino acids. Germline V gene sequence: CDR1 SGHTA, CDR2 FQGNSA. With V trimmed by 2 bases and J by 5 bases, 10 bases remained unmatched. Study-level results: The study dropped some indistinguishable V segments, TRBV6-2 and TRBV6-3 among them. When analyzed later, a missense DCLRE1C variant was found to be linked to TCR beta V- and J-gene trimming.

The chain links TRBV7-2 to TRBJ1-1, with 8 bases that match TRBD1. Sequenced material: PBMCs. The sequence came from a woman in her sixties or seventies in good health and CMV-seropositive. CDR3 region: CASSLSGTGGGTEAFF. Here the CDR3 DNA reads TGTGCCAGCAGCTTAAGTGGTACAGGGGGGGGAACTGAAGCTTTCTTT.